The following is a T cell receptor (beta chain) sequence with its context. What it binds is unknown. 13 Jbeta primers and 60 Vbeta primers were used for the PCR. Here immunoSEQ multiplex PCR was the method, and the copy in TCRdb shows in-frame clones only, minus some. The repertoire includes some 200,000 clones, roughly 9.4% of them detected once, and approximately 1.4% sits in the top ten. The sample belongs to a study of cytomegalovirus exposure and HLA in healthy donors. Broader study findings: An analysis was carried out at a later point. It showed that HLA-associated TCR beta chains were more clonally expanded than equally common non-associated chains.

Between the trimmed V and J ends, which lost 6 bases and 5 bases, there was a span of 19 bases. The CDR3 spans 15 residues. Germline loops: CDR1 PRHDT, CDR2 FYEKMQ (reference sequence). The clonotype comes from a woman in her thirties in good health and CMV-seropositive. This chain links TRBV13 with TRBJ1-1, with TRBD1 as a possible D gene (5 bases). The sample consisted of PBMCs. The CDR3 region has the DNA TGTGCCAGCAGAGGGGATGGGAGGTTCAGAACTGAAGCTTTCTTT. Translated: CASRGDGRFRTEAFF. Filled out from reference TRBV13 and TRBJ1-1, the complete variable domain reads AAGVIQSPRHLIKEKRETATLKCYPIPRHDTVYWYQQGPGQDPQFLISFYEKMQSDKGSIPDRFSAQQFSDYHSELNMSSLELGDSALYFCASRGDGRFRTEAFFGQGTRLTVV.